This T cell receptor (beta chain) comes out of a study of shared clonotypes between healthy human individuals. Study at large: The study drew on two women and a few men aged 18 to 49 as donors. Study-wide results and caveats: Naive subsets tended to show greater estimated richness than memory subsets.

Assay used: immunoSEQ multiplex PCR; TCRdb lists only in-frame clones, some missing. Of about 2 million clones listed, approximately 95% are singletons. Worth noting for this clone: Its target is not known.

Naive CD8 isolation took CD45RO-negative cells positively selected for CCR7 and excluded terminally differentiated effector memory CD45RA+ cells. Looked up from germline, CDR1 is MGHRA and CDR2 is YSYEKL. The CDR3 runs 14 residues. Trimming removed 4 bases from V and 3 bases from J; junction bases left unmatched: 6. Material: naive CD8+ T cells sorted from blood. The J gene is TRBJ2-7, the V gene TRBV4-1; TRBD1 matches at 7 bases. The sequence derives from a man between 18 and 29 years old in good health. The CDR3 reads CASSPDRTFYEQYF. The DNA of the CDR3 is TGCGCCAGCAGCCCGGACAGGACCTTCTACGAGCAGTACTTC.